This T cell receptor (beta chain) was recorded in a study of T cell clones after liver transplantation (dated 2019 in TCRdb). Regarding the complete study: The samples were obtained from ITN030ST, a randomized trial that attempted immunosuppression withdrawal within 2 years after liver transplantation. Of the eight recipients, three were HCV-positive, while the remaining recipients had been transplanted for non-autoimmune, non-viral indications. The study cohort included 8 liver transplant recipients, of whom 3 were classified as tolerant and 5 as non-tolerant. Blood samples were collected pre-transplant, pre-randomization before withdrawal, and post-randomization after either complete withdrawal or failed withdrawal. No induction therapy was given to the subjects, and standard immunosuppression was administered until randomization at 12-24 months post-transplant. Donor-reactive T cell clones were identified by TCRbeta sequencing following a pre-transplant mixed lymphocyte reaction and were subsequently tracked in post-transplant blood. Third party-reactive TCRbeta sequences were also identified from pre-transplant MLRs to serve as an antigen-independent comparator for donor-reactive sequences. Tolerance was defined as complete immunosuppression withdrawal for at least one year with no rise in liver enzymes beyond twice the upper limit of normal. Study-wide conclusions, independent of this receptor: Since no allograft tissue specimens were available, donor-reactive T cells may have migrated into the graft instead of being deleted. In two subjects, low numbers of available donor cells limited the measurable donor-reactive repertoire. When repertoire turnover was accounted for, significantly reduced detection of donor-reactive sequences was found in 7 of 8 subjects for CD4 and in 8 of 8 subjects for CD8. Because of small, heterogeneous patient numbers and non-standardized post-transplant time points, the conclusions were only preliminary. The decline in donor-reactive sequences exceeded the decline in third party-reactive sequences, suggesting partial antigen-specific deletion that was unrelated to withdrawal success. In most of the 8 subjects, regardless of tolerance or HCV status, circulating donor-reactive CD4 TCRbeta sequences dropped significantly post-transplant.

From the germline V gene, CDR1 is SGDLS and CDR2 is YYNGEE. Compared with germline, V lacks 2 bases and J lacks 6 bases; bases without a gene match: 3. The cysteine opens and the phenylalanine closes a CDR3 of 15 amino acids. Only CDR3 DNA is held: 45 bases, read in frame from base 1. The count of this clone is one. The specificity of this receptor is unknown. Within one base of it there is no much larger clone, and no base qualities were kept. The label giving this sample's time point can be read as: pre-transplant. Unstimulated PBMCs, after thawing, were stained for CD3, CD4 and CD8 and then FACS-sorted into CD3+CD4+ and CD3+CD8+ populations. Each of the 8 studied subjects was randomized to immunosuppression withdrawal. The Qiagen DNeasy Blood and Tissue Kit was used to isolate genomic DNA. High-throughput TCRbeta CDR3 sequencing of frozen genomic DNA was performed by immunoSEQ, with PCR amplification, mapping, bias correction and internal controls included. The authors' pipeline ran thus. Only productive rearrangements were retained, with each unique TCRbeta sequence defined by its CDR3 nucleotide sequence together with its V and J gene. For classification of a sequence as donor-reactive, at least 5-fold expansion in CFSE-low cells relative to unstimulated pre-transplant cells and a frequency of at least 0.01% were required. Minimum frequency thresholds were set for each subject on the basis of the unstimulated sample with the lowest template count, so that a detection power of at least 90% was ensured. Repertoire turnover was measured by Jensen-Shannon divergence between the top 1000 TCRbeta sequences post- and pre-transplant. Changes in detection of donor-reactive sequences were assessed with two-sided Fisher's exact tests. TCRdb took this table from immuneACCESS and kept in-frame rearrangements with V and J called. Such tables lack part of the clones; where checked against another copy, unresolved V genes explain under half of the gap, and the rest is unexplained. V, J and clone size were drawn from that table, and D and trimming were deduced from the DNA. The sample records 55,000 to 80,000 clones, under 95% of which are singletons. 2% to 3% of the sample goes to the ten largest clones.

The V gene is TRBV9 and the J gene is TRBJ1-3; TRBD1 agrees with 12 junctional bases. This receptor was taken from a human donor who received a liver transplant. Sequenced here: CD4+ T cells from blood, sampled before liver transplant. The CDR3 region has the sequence CASSVSGQGANTIYF. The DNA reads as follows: TGTGCCAGCAGCGTGTCGGGACAGGGGGCAAACACCATATATTTT.